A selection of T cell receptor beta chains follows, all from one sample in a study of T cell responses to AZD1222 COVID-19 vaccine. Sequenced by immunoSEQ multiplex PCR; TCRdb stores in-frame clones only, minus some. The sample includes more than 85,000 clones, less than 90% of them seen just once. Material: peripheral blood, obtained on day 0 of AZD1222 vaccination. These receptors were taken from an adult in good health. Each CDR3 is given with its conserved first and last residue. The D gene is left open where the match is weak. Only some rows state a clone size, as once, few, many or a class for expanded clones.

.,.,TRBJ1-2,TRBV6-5,CASSLLSRHSYGYTF,TGTGCCAGCAGTTTACTCAGCAGGCACTCCTATGGCTACACCTTC
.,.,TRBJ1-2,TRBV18,CASSPMTRGYTF,TGTGCCAGCTCACCAATGACGAGAGGCTACACCTTC
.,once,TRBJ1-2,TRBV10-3,CAISRGAHGYGYTF,TGTGCCATCAGCCGGGGAGCGCACGGCTATGGCTACACCTTC
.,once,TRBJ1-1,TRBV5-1,CASSLEGPPTTEAFF,TGCGCCAGCAGCTTGGAGGGGCCCCCCACCACTGAAGCTTTCTTT
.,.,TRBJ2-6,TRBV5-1,CASSEASGANVLTF,TGCGCCAGCAGCGAGGCTTCTGGGGCCAACGTCCTGACTTTC
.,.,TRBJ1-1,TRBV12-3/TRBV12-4,CASSRGETEAFF,TGTGCCAGCAGCCGAGGGGAGACTGAAGCTTTCTTT
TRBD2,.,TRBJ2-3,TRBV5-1,CASRWLAGSTDTQYF,TGCGCCAGCAGGTGGCTAGCGGGTAGCACAGATACGCAGTATTTT
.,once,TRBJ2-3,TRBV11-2,CASSFGRTSTDTQYF,TGTGCCAGCAGCTTTGGACGGACCAGCACAGATACGCAGTATTTT
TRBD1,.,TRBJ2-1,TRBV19,CASSIASPGGSWYEQFF,TGTGCCAGTAGTATAGCCTCTCCAGGGGGCAGTTGGTATGAGCAGTTCTTC
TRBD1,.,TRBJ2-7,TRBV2,CASRGQGFYHEQYF,TGTGCCAGCAGGGGACAGGGGTTTTATCACGAGCAGTACTTC
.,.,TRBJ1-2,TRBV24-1,CATSGPRGGYTF,TGTGCCACCAGTGGCCCCAGGGGTGGCTACACCTTC
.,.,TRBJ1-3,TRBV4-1,CASSQDLSVNTIYF,TGCGCCAGCAGCCAAGATTTATCGGTAAACACCATATATTTT
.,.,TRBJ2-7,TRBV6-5,CASRRQVQGLNEQYF,TGTGCCAGCAGGCGACAGGTTCAGGGATTAAACGAGCAGTACTTC
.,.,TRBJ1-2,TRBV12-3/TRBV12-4,CASRPGAPHGYTF,TGTGCCAGCAGACCAGGGGCTCCCCATGGCTACACCTTC
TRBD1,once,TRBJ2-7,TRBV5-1,CASSLSGTGYDEQYF,TGCGCCAGCAGCTTGTCCGGGACAGGGTACGACGAGCAGTACTTC
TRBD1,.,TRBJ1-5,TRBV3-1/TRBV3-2,CASSQDAGTAQHF,TGTGCCAGCAGCCAAGACGCAGGGACAGCCCAGCATTTT
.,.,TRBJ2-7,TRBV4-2,CASTKALEGSEQYF,TGTGCCAGCACCAAGGCTCTTGAGGGGAGTGAGCAGTACTTC
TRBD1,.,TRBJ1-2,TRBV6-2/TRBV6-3,CASSWTGRTSGYTF,TGTGCCAGCAGTTGGACAGGGCGGACAAGTGGCTACACCTTC
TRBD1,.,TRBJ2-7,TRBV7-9,CASSLVGGLSYEQYF,TGTGCCAGCAGCTTAGTAGGGGGCTTGTCCTACGAGCAGTACTTC
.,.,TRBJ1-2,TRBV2,CASSEASNVVYYGYTF,TGTGCCAGCAGTGAAGCGAGCAATGTTGTTTACTATGGCTACACCTTC
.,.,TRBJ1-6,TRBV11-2,CASTNTLGGPYSPLHF,TGTGCCAGCACCAACACCTTGGGGGGACCCTATTCACCCCTCCACTTT
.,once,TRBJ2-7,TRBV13,CASSLERNHEQYF,TGTGCCAGCAGCTTAGAGAGGAACCACGAGCAGTACTTC